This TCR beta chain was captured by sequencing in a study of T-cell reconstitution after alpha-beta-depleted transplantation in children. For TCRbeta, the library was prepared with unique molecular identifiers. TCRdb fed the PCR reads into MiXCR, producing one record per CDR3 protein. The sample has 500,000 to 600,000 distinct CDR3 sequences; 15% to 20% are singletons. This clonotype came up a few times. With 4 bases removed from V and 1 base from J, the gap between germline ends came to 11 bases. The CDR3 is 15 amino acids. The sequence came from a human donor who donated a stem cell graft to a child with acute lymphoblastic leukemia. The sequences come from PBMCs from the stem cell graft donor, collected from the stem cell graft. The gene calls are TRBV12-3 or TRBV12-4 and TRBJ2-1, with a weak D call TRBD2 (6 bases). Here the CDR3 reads CASSSGLISYNEQFF. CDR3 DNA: TGTGCCAGCAGTTCAGGACTAATTTCCTACAATGAGCAGTTCTTC.